The clone carrying this T cell receptor (beta chain) showed up just once. Its matching antigen is unknown. Sequencing was performed with immunoSEQ multiplex PCR; in TCRdb, only in-frame clones are kept and a portion is missing. Counted here are about a million clones, over 60% occurring once; the ten biggest clones make up about 1.5%. This sample was taken from a study of shared clonotypes between healthy human individuals. Study-wide points: Estimated richness was generally greater in naive than memory subsets.

Germline lookup yields CDR1 SGHRS and CDR2 YFSETQ. CDR3 length: 12 residues. Trimming stripped 3 bases from V and 5 bases from J, with 8 bases between. The sequenced material came from memory CD4+ T cells sorted from blood. Subset denoted: CD45RA-negative fraction. This TCR derives from a man younger than 30 in good health. The rearrangement joins TRBV5-1 to TRBJ2-5; D gene unclear. CDR3 nucleotides: TGCGCCAGCAGCTCGGGTTTCGAGACCCAGTACTTC. Residues: CASSSGFETQYF.